The following is a TCR beta chain sequence with its context. The same CDR3 also results from other DNA sequences found in this sample. The data stem from a study of shared clonotypes between healthy human individuals. Assay: immunoSEQ multiplex PCR; the TCRdb copy retains only in-frame clones and omits some. In the table there are fewer than 850,000 clones, about 92% of which are singletons. With 0 bases removed from V and 2 bases from J, the gap between germline ends came to 9 bases. The CDR3 runs 14 residues. Per germline, CDR1 SGHRS and CDR2 YFSETQ. This chain links TRBV5-1 with TRBJ2-7; TRBD1 might be the D (5 bases). The sequence was collected from a man between 18 and 35 years old in good health. Some clones in this sample may be carry-over from other donors' samples. The sample comprised memory CD8+ T cells from PBMCs. The subset was: CD45RO+ cells pooled with CCR7-negative TemRA cells. For the CDR3, the DNA is TGCGCCAGCAGCTTGGAGGGGTTAGCCTACGAGCAGTACTTC. Translating it yields CASSLEGLAYEQYF.